This T cell receptor (beta chain) comes out of a study of blood T cell repertoires in COVID-19. About the study: COVID-19 samples from acute and convalescent phases originated in the United States, Italy and Spain.

In the original workflow: By means of reference gene primer amplification, nucleated cell counts were estimated. The assay was immunoSEQ multiplex PCR, and TCRdb's table has in-frame clones only and misses some. V and J calls plus clone size are reproduced from that table; the DNA served to infer D and trimming. Of fewer than 75,000 clones in the sample, 90% are singletons; the top ten hold approximately 9.1%. This clone was recorded only once. The germline V and J ends were trimmed by 1 base and 0 bases, with 13 bases remaining between them. The germline V gene encodes CDR1 KGHSH and CDR2 LQKENI. The CDR3 totals 17 residues.

Sequencing was performed on peripheral blood. The receptor comes from a human donor in a cohort sampled during active COVID-19. V and J are TRBV18 and TRBJ1-3; D gene ambiguous. The CDR3 sequence is CASSPRPLAISGNTIYF. Written as DNA, the CDR3 is TGTGCCAGCTCACCACGTCCCTTGGCCATCTCTGGAAACACCATATATTTT.